This TCR beta chain was retrieved from a study of blood T cells in healthy people across ages. The study, taken as a whole, reports: Age brought a roughly linear fall in TCR beta diversity measured per million T cells. Among long-lived donors, naive CD4+ cells were more numerous and diversity higher than in aged donors.

As to this clonotype: Its target is unknown.

It was with a sample-barcoded 5' primer and a J-beta primer mix that a second PCR of about 6 to 12 cycles was run. TCRdb re-called the 5' RACE reads through MiXCR, storing one row per CDR3 protein. The sample contains about 1.8 million distinct CDR3 sequences, just under 50% of which appear only once. Researchers collected ten milliliters of peripheral blood from every single donor. This sequence was found in a woman aged 35 to 49 in good health. The sequencing input was blood.

The CDR3 nucleotides are TGTGCCAGCAGCTTGAGGGGGGGGTTTACTCATAGCAATCAGCCCCAGCATTTT. Translating it yields CASSLRGGFTHSNQPQHF. This sequence joins TRBV7-2 and TRBJ1-5; a weak D match, TRBD1 (6 bases). The CDR3 is 18 residues long. With 3 bases removed from V and 0 bases from J, the gap between germline ends came to 18 bases. Germline V CDR1 and CDR2: SGHTA, FQGNSA.